Included here is one T cell receptor beta chain sequence, with context. No antigen is known for it. The entry originates in a study of radiotherapy plus CTLA-4 blockade in lung cancer. General study results and limits: After treatment with radiotherapy plus ipilimumab, TCR clones that came from the tumor expanded in blood.

Patients in the study, people with chemo-refractory metastatic non-small-cell lung cancer, received focal radiation plus ipilimumab CTLA-4 blockade. Generated by immunoSEQ multiplex PCR, the TCRdb table keeps only in-frame clones and is missing some. The sample has about 97,000 clones, around 79% seen once; the top ten hold roughly 2.8%. The material sequenced was peripheral blood, taken from a patient treated with radiotherapy plus ipilimumab. The sequence was collected from a human donor with non-small cell lung cancer who had a partial response to radiotherapy plus ipilimumab. Some clones in this sample may be carry-over from other donors' samples.

CDR3 DNA sequence: TGTGCCAGCTCACTTTCCGGGACAGGGAACAATGAGCAGTTCTTC. Residues: CASSLSGTGNNEQFF. The chain couples TRBV18 to TRBJ2-1; 9 bases are shared with TRBD1. With 4 bases clipped from V and 5 bases from J, the junction kept 6 bases outside the gene matches. Looked up from germline, CDR1 is KGHSH and CDR2 is LQKENI. The CDR3 extends over 15 amino acids. The full variable domain, completed using reference TRBV18 and TRBJ2-1, is NAGVMQNPRHLVRRRGQEARLRCSPMKGHSHVYWYRQLPEEGLKFMVYLQKENIIDESGMPKERFSAEFPKEGPSILRIQQVVRGDSAAYFCASSLSGTGNNEQFFGPGTRLTVL.